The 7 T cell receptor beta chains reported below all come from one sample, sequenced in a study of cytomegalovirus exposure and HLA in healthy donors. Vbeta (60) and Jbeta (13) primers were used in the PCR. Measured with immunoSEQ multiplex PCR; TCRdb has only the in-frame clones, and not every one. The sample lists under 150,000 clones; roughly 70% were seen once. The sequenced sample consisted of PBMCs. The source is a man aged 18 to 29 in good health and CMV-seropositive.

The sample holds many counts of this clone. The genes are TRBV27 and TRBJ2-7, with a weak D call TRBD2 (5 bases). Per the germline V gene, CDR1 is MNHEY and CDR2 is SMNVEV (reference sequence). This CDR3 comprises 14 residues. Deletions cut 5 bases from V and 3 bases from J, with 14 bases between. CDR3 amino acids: CASSAEGFVYEQYF. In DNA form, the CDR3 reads TGTGCCAGCAGTGCAGAGGGCTTCGTCTACGAGCAGTACTTC.

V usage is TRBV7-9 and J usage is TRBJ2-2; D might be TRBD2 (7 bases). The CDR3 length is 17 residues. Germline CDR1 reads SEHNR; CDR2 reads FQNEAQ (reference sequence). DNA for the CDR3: TGTGCTGCACGCGCCCTAGGGGGGGGGCCGGACACCGGGGAGCTGTTTTTT. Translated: CAARALGGGPDTGELFF.

CDR3 region: CASSLTGTTPYEQYV. In DNA, the CDR3 is TGCGCCAGCAGCTTGACAGGGACTACCCCCTACGAGCAGTACGTC. The rearrangement joins TRBV5-1 to TRBJ2-7; weak D call: TRBD2 (7 bases). V shed 1 base and J shed 2 bases, with 13 bases lying between them. Germline CDR1 reads SGHRS; CDR2 reads YFSETQ. This CDR3 comprises 15 residues.

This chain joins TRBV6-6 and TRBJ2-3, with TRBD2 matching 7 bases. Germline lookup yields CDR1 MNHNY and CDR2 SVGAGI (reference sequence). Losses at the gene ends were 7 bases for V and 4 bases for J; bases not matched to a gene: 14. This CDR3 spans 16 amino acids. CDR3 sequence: CASKTSEAGSADTQYF. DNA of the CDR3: TGTGCCAGCAAAACTAGCGAGGCAGGGAGCGCAGATACGCAGTATTTT.

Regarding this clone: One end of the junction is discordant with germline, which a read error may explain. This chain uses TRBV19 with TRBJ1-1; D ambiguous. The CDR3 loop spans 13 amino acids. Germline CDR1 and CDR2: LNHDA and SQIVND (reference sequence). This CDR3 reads CASRIGVNTEAFF. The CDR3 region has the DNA TGTGCCAGTAGAATAGGCGTGAACACTGAAGCTTTCTTT.

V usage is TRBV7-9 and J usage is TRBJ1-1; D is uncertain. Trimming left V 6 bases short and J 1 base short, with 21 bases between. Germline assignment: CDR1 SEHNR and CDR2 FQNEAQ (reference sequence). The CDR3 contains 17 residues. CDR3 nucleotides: TGTGCCAGCAGTTATAGAGCGCCCTCAACGAGGAACACTGAAGCTTTCTTT. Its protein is CASSYRAPSTRNTEAFF.

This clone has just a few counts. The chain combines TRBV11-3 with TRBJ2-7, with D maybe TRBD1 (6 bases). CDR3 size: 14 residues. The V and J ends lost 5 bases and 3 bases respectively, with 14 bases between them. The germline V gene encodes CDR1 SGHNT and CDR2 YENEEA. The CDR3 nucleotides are TGTGCCAGCAGCACGTACTCAGGGGTCTACGAGCAGTACTTC. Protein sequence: CASSTYSGVYEQYF.